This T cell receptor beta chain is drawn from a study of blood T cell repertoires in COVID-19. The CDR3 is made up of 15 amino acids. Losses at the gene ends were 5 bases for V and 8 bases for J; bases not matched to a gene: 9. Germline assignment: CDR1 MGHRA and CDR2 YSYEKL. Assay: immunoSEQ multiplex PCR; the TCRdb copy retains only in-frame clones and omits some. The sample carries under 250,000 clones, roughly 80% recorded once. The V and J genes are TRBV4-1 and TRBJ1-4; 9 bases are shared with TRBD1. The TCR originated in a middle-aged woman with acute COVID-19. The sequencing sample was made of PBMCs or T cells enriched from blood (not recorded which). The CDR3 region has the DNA TGCGCCAGCAGCGATCCCGGGACAGGGAACGAAAAACTGTTTTTT. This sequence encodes CASSDPGTGNEKLFF.